A single sample is the source of the 23 T cell receptor beta chains below, sequenced in a study of identical twins. Using its own MiXCR run on the 5' RACE reads, TCRdb lists one record per CDR3 protein. The repertoire holds over 500,000 distinct CDR3 sequences, with 20% to 25% as singletons. These same records also appear under a second study, on T cells expressing NK-cell markers.

Material for sequencing was CD4+ T cells sorted from blood. These receptor sequences come from a woman aged 18-30 years in good health.

This clonotype was observed a handful of times. V gene TRBV5-4 combines with J gene TRBJ2-3; tentatively, D is TRBD1 or TRBD2 (5 bases each). Between the trimmed V and J ends, which lost 2 bases and 4 bases, there was a span of 11 bases. Germline loops: CDR1 SGHNT, CDR2 YYREEE (reference sequence). The CDR3 is 14 amino acids. The DNA of the CDR3 is TGTGCCAGCAGCTTCCGGGGACGGTCAGATACGCAGTATTTT. Amino acid sequence: CASSFRGRSDTQYF.

The rearrangement uses TRBV5-6 and TRBJ2-1, with D possibly TRBD2 on 7 matching bases. The germline gives CDR1 SGHDT, CDR2 YYEEEE. The CDR3 has 14 residues. V lost 4 bases to trimming and J lost 12 bases, with 20 bases between them. CDR3 in DNA: TGTGCCAGCAGCCCACGAGGCGGGGGCCAAGGGCAGTTCTTC. This codes for CASSPRGGGQGQFF.

This clonotype came up a few times. The chain is built from TRBV18 and TRBJ2-4; 7 nucleotides line up with TRBD1. The CDR3 spans 14 residues. CDR1 and CDR2 from the germline V gene are KGHSH and LQKENI. V dropped 3 bases and J dropped 4; count of bases not matched to a gene: 3. CDR3: CASSPGQQKNIQYF. The CDR3 nucleotides read TGTGCCAGCTCACCGGGACAGCAAAAAAACATTCAGTACTTC.

The gene calls are TRBV5-5 and TRBJ1-1, with a tentative D call TRBD1 (5 bases). CDR1 is SGHKS and CDR2 is YYEKEE in the germline V gene (reference sequence). V was shortened by 0 bases and J by 3 bases, with 12 bases between the two germline ends. The CDR3 contains 15 residues. CDR3 DNA: TGTGCCAGCAGCTTGGACCCGGGGGGTTACACTGAAGCTTTCTTT. Protein product: CASSLDPGGYTEAFF.

The chain links TRBV3-1 to TRBJ2-3; 8 nucleotides line up with TRBD2. V was pared by 0 bases and J by 2 bases, with 7 bases of the junction left unmatched. Germline V lookup: CDR1 LGHDT, CDR2 YNNKEL (reference sequence). The CDR3 contains 17 residues. The CDR3 loop is CASSQDLTSGHTDTQYF. DNA for the CDR3: TGTGCCAGCAGCCAAGACTTAACTAGCGGCCACACAGATACGCAGTATTTT.

This clonotype occurred many times. This chain links TRBV5-1 with TRBJ2-1, with 10 bases lining up with TRBD2. The CDR3 length is 15 residues. With V trimmed by 4 bases and J by 4 bases, 5 bases remained unmatched. Germline assignment: CDR1 SGHRS and CDR2 YFSETQ. The CDR3 protein is CASSRGLAEYNEQFF. The CDR3 DNA sequence: TGCGCCAGCAGCCGAGGACTAGCGGAGTACAATGAGCAGTTCTTC.

The rearrangement joins TRBV11-3 to TRBJ2-3; a weak D match, TRBD1 (6 bases). This CDR3 has 14 amino acids. Trimming took 4 bases from V and 6 from J, leaving 14 bases between them. The germline V gene encodes CDR1 SGHNT and CDR2 YENEEA. The DNA for the CDR3 is TGTGCCAGCAGCTCACAGGGCCTCGGGGATACGCAGTATTTT. This sequence encodes CASSSQGLGDTQYF.

This clonotype was seen a few times. J is TRBJ2-2 and V is TRBV12-3 or TRBV12-4; no definite D call. Trimming pared 0 bases from V and 6 bases from J, leaving 8 bases between. The CDR3 runs 14 residues. The CDR3 here is CASSLAGISGELFF. In DNA form, the CDR3 reads TGTGCCAGCAGTTTAGCGGGAATATCCGGGGAGCTGTTTTTT.

V and J are TRBV15 and TRBJ2-6; no definite D call. The V gene lost 1 base and the J gene lost 0 bases, with 10 bases spanning the gap. CDR3 size: 17 residues. Per the germline V gene, CDR1 is LNHNV and CDR2 is YYDKDF (reference sequence). CDR3 DNA: TGTGCCACCAGCAGAGCCCTTCCCGGCTCTGGGGCCAACGTCCTGACTTTC. Amino acid sequence: CATSRALPGSGANVLTF.

This clonotype showed up just a few times. The chain joins TRBV9 to TRBJ2-7; 8 bases are a match to TRBD2. CDR3 length equals 16 residues. The junction had 14 bases not matched to a gene; V was cut back by 7 bases and J by 2 bases. Germline loops: CDR1 SGDLS, CDR2 YYNGEE. The CDR3 DNA reads as TGTGCCAGCTCCCGAGGCGGGGGGCGAGGAACCTACGAGCAGTACTTC. This codes for CASSRGGGRGTYEQYF.

The V call is TRBV12-3 or TRBV12-4, the J call TRBJ1-1; TRBD1 matches 9 bases. V trimming: 6 bases; J trimming: 10 bases; junction bases outside the gene matches: 6. This CDR3 region has 12 residues. The CDR3 sequence: CASRPGTGRAFF. The CDR3 DNA sequence: TGTGCCAGCAGACCCGGGACAGGGAGAGCTTTCTTT.

This chain uses TRBV29-1 with TRBJ2-1; TRBD2 matches at 12 bases. Germline V gene data show CDR1 as SQVTM and CDR2 as ANQGSEA. V dropped 6 bases and J dropped 9; count of bases not matched to a gene: 6. This CDR3 is 13 amino acids long. The CDR3 DNA sequence: TGCAGCGTCTCTAGCGGGGGGGCCACTGAGCAGTTCTTC. Translated, it gives CSVSSGGATEQFF.

This clonotype was seen only a few times. This chain connects TRBV20-1 to TRBJ2-1, with 11 bases lining up with TRBD2. With V trimmed by 7 bases and J by 8 bases, 7 bases remained unmatched. CDR3 length: 13 residues. CDR1 is DFQATT and CDR2 is SNEGSKA in the germline V gene (reference sequence). The CDR3 here is CSGRTSGSHEQFF. Written as DNA, the CDR3 is TGCAGTGGGAGAACTAGCGGGAGCCATGAGCAGTTCTTC.

V gene TRBV6-2 or TRBV6-3 combines with J gene TRBJ1-2; D is unclear. The germline V and J ends were trimmed by 4 bases and 8 bases, with 23 bases remaining between them. CDR1 and CDR2 from the germline V gene are MNHEY and SVGEGT. The CDR3 has 16 residues. The CDR3 loop reads CASSSPPRFLDGGYTF. CDR3 in DNA: TGTGCCAGCAGTTCCCCCCCGCGGTTCTTGGATGGAGGCTACACCTTC.

Ten or more counts support this clonotype. The chain is built from TRBV5-1 and TRBJ2-2; 10 bases are shared with TRBD2. The germline V gene encodes CDR1 SGHRS and CDR2 YFSETQ. V gave up 4 bases and J gave up 3 bases; unmatched junction bases: 3. The CDR3 has 15 amino acids. The DNA for the CDR3 is TGCGCCAGCAGCCCGGGGACTAGCGACACCGGGGAGCTGTTTTTT. Its translation is CASSPGTSDTGELFF. The full variable domain, rest sourced from reference TRBV5-1 and TRBJ2-2, is KAGVTQTPRYLIKTRGQQVTLSCSPISGHRSVSWYQQTPGQGLQFLFEYFSETQRNKGNFPGRFSGRQFSNSRSEMNVSTLELGDSALYLCASSPGTSDTGELFFGEGSRLTVL.

V is TRBV7-8 and J is TRBJ2-5; 8 bases fit TRBD1. Germline trimming cut 8 bases from V and 5 bases from J; bases unmatched to any gene: 7. This CDR3 region has 13 residues. CDR1 is SGHVS and CDR2 is FQNEAQ in the germline V gene. DNA for the CDR3: TGTGCCAGCTCCAGGGGGCGCGAGGAGACCCAGTACTTC. This gives the protein CASSRGREETQYF. Full variable domain (rest looked up from reference TRBV7-8 and TRBJ2-5): GAGVSQSPRYKVAKRGQDVALRCDPISGHVSLFWYQQALGQGPEFLTYFQNEAQLDKSGLPSDRFFAERPEGSVSTLKIQRTQQEDSAVYLCASSRGREETQYFGPGTRLLVL.

CDR3 bases: TGCAGTGCTCAGAAGATAGCGGGAGTTGGAGAGACCCAGTACTTC. It is translated as CSAQKIAGVGETQYF. The chain employs TRBV20-1 and TRBJ2-5; 9 nucleotides align to TRBD2. J lost 4 bases, V lost 5 bases, and 11 bases had no gene match. CDR1 and CDR2 (germline): DFQATT, SNEGSKA (reference sequence). The CDR3 is 15 residues long.

This clonotype was counted many times. The gene calls are TRBV12-3 or TRBV12-4 and TRBJ1-2; 11 bases fit TRBD1. This CDR3 has 14 residues. The junction had 8 bases not matched to a gene; V was cut back by 6 bases and J by 8 bases. CDR3 residues: CASSFGQGASGYTF. The CDR3 DNA reads as TGTGCCAGCAGCTTCGGACAGGGGGCTTCGGGCTACACCTTC.

Ten or more counts support this clonotype. The chain joins TRBV7-2 to TRBJ2-1; TRBD2 agrees at 10 bases. Germline loops: CDR1 SGHTA, CDR2 FQGNSA. CDR3 length: 15 residues. V gave up 6 bases and J gave up 7 bases; unmatched junction bases: 9. In nucleotides, the CDR3 is TGTGCCAGCAGGCCCCTAGCGGGAGTAGAAAATGAGCAGTTCTTC. Protein sequence: CASRPLAGVENEQFF.

J is TRBJ2-7 and V is TRBV19; D may be TRBD1 (6 bases). V lost 2 bases and J lost 0, with 11 bases in between. The length of the CDR3 is 15 residues. In germline, CDR1 is LNHDA, CDR2 SQIVND (reference sequence). Here the CDR3 DNA reads TGTGCCAGTAGTATACCGACAGGTAACTCCTACGAGCAGTACTTC. The encoded protein is CASSIPTGNSYEQYF.

In this sample, this clonotype turned up a few times. This chain links TRBV11-3 with TRBJ2-7, with D uncertain. Between the trimmed V and J ends, which lost 5 bases and 7 bases, there was a span of 15 bases. Germline lookup yields CDR1 SGHNT and CDR2 YENEEA. The length of the CDR3 is 13 residues. CDR3 DNA sequence: TGTGCCAGCAGCCTCGGACCAGCCCGGGAGCAGTACTTC. Its protein is CASSLGPAREQYF.

The gene calls are TRBV3-1 and TRBJ1-4; 9 positions agree with TRBD1. The CDR3 length is 16 residues. After removal of 1 base from V and 8 bases from J, the junction contained 8 bases not matched to a gene. CDR1 LGHDT and CDR2 YNNKEL come from the germline V gene (reference sequence). CDR3 in DNA: TGTGCCAGCAGCCAAGTCGGAACAGGGGGCCGCGAAAAACTGTTTTTT. Translation: CASSQVGTGGREKLFF.

The genes are TRBV28 and TRBJ2-1; D gene uncertain. Germline V gene sequence: CDR1 MDHEN, CDR2 SYDVKM. With 5 bases removed from V and 9 bases from J, the gap between germline ends came to 11 bases. CDR3 length: 12 residues. DNA of the CDR3: TGTGCCAGCAGTATACGACCCCGTGAGCAGTTCTTC. Translated, it gives CASSIRPREQFF.